Listed below are T cell receptor beta chains from one sample, sequenced in a study of cytomegalovirus exposure and HLA in healthy donors. Repertoires were generated with immunoSEQ multiplex PCR, while TCRdb's copy carries only in-frame clones and drops some. The specimen's table records tens of thousands of clones. The sequenced sample consisted of PBMCs. The receptors stem from a woman aged 40 to 49 in good health and CMV-seropositive. CDR3s include the opening cysteine and the closing phenylalanine or tryptophan.

>TRBV7-9|18|TRBJ1-6
CASRDGTVISSYNSPLHF
>TRBV7-3|12|TRBJ1-5
CASSFQVQPQHF
>TRBV6-6|15|TRBJ2-7
CASSYVGGSKYEQYF
>TRBV27|15|TRBJ2-2
CASSFRGGDTGELFF
>TRBV10-1|16|-
CASSGELAGANYEQYF
>TRBV28|15|TRBJ1-5
CASSPTGRGNQPQHF
>TRBV30|14|TRBJ1-1
CAWIYKGHLSEAFF
>TRBV7-9|13|TRBJ1-1
CASSPGHISEAFF
>TRBV5-6|16|TRBJ2-3
CASSPSNKRGTDTQYF
>TRBV15|15|TRBJ1-4
CATSRDPTTNEKLFF
>TRBV5-4|15|TRBJ2-1
CASRSTGGRYNEQFF
>TRBV2|14|-
CASSGNRLTYEQYF
>TRBV4-1|13|TRBJ2-7
CASSQVSSYEQYF
>TRBV11-2|14|TRBJ2-7
CASSPGWTPLKQYF
>TRBV28|15|TRBJ2-7
CASSFGGLAGYEQYF
>TRBV6-5|13|TRBJ1-1
CASSSGTGGKAFF
>TRBV5-6|15|TRBJ1-5
CASSLGQGSNQPQHF
>TRBV10-3|15|TRBJ1-1
CASRGVGGVNTEAFF
>TRBV2|15|TRBJ1-5
CASSDHGIGNQPQHF
>TRBV4-1|15|TRBJ2-1
CASSHRLGASNEQFF
>TRBV29-1|14|TRBJ2-1
CSVDVTSGYNEQFF
>TRBV27|16|TRBJ1-5
CASSSLVQGPNQPQHF
>TRBV28|14|TRBJ1-4
CASSPGGVSEKLFF
>TRBV5-1|15|TRBJ2-5
CASSIWAGEQETQYF
>TRBV14|14|TRBJ1-5
CASSPGGGGQPQHF
>TRBV7-9|14|TRBJ2-3
CASSEKQSTDTQYF
>TRBV29-1|10|TRBJ1-1
CSVGTREAFF
>TRBV7-3|17|TRBJ2-3
CASSLDRLAGGRDTQYF
>TRBV5-1|14|TRBJ2-7
CASSLNTGAYEQYF
>TRBV11-1|16|TRBJ2-2
CASSHNGGILTGELFF
>TRBV6-4|15|TRBJ2-1
CASSRTSGGAHEQFF
>TRBV2|15|TRBJ2-3
CASSEDRAGRDTQYF
>TRBV6-6|14|TRBJ1-5
CASSYRQGSQPQHF
>TRBV5-6|12|TRBJ2-1
CASSLVDNEQFF
>TRBV10-3|15|TRBJ1-1
CAIREPEGARTEAFF
>TRBV6-6|15|TRBJ2-7
CASLLTGTEKYEQYF
>TRBV4-1|16|TRBJ1-2
CASSQTGTSTDYGYTF
>TRBV28|11|TRBJ2-7
CASSVTYEQYF
>TRBV28|16|TRBJ1-4
CASSRRLQGTNEKLFF
>TRBV4-3|13|TRBJ2-1
CASSPPGGDEQFF
>TRBV29-1|13|TRBJ1-4
CSVEVGGNEKLFF
>TRBV28|14|TRBJ1-1
CASSPPGTGPEAFF
>TRBV14|16|TRBJ2-3
CASSQAAGGLTDTQYF
>TRBV27|15|TRBJ1-6
CASSWALTYNSPLHF
>TRBV6-1|15|TRBJ2-1
CASSESSGGSNEQFF
>TRBV15|15|TRBJ2-7
CATSIAGTSSYEQYF